The source of this T cell receptor beta chain is a study of cytomegalovirus exposure and HLA in healthy donors. PCR involved 60 Vbeta and 13 Jbeta primers. Method: immunoSEQ multiplex PCR; TCRdb's copy keeps in-frame clones and lacks some. Of roughly 120,000 clones listed, around 78% are singletons. The germline gives CDR1 MGHRA, CDR2 YSYEKL. V dropped 2 bases and J dropped 4 bases, with 3 bases sitting between them. There are 11 residues in the CDR3. The sequencing sample was made of PBMCs. The TCR originated in a man in his forties in good health and CMV-seronegative. The chain combines TRBV4-1 with TRBJ2-7, with D unresolved. CDR3 amino acids: CASSQSYEQYF. Here the CDR3 DNA reads TGCGCCAGCAGCCAATCTTACGAGCAGTACTTC.